These 30 T cell receptor beta chains were all obtained from the same sample, sequenced in a study of T cell responses to AZD1222 COVID-19 vaccine (dated by TCRdb to 2020 to 2023). To prepare the library, the immunoSEQ multiplex PCR assay was applied. Held by TCRdb, this immuneACCESS table contains in-frame sequences only and omits some clones. Under half of the omission traces to an unresolved V gene where checked; the cause of the rest is unknown. Here the sample has 120,000 to 150,000 clones; approximately 85% occur a single time. Around 4.1% of the sample is in the top ten clones. Explained via the paper, the time point label denotes: baseline before first vaccination. The label giving this sample's treatment or condition can be read as: meningococcal conjugate vaccine given as trial control. The sample in question was peripheral blood, obtained on day 0 of MenACWY control vaccination. All receptors derive from an adult in good health.

V gene TRBV18 combines with J gene TRBJ2-1; TRBD1 agrees at 9 bases. Germline CDR1 and CDR2: KGHSH and LQKENI. The CDR3 loop spans 14 amino acids. The V segment lost 2 bases and the J segment 7 bases; nucleotides outside the gene matches: 3. The CDR3 DNA sequence: TGTGCCAGCTCACCAGGGACAGGGTTGAATGAGCAGTTCTTC. Its translation: CASSPGTGLNEQFF.

The chain carries TRBV14 and TRBJ2-7; 12 nucleotides agree with TRBD1. V gave up 4 bases and J gave up 6 bases; unmatched junction bases: 4. The CDR3 is 14 amino acids. The germline V gene has CDR1 SGHDN and CDR2 FVKESK. CDR3 region: CASSRDRGLPEQYF. The CDR3 nucleotides read TGTGCCAGCAGCCGGGACAGGGGGCTCCCCGAGCAGTACTTC.

This rearrangement joins TRBV7-6 to TRBJ2-2; D is ambiguous. V lost 5 bases and J lost 3, with 19 bases in between. This CDR3 spans 17 amino acids. Germline CDR1 and CDR2: SGHVS and FNYEAQ. This CDR3 reads CASSPAGLGGYTGELFF. The DNA of the CDR3 is TGTGCCAGCAGCCCCGCCGGGTTGGGCGGTTACACCGGGGAGCTGTTTTTT.

This clone was observed a handful of times. The chain links TRBV7-8 to TRBJ1-4, with TRBD1 matching over 8 bases. V lost 6 bases to trimming and J lost 5 bases; unmatched junction nucleotides: 8. The CDR3 length is 15 residues. From germline, CDR1 is SGHVS and CDR2 FQNEAQ. CDR3 amino acids: CASRDLRGPNEKLFF. In nucleotides, the CDR3 is TGTGCCAGCAGGGACCTCAGGGGGCCAAATGAAAAACTGTTTTTT. Variable domain in full (rest from reference TRBV7-8 and TRBJ1-4): GAGVSQSPRYKVAKRGQDVALRCDPISGHVSLFWYQQALGQGPEFLTYFQNEAQLDKSGLPSDRFFAERPEGSVSTLKIQRTQQEDSAVYLCASRDLRGPNEKLFFGSGTQLSVL.

The chain employs TRBV19 and TRBJ1-2; 12 nucleotides agree with TRBD1. The CDR3 has 13 amino acids. V lost 9 bases to trimming and J lost 7 bases; unmatched junction nucleotides: 6. The germline gives CDR1 LNHDA, CDR2 SQIVND (reference sequence). The chain's CDR3 is CASMGQGAGGYTF. The DNA for the CDR3 is TGTGCCAGCATGGGACAGGGGGCAGGTGGCTACACCTTC. Filled out from reference TRBV19 and TRBJ1-2, the complete variable domain reads DGGITQSPKYLFRKEGQNVTLSCEQNLNHDAMYWYRQDPGQGLRLIYYSQIVNDFQKGDIAEGYSVSREKKESFPLTVTSAQKNPTAFYLCASMGQGAGGYTFGSGTRLTVV.

The CDR3 DNA is TGTGCCAGTAACTCACAGGGAGCAAGGGCTTTCTTT. Amino acid sequence: CASNSQGARAFF. The chain carries TRBV19 and TRBJ1-1; a weak D match, TRBD1 (6 bases). Per the germline V gene, CDR1 is LNHDA and CDR2 is SQIVND (reference sequence). The CDR3 totals 12 residues. Trimming left V 7 bases short and J 11 bases short, with 17 bases between.

The chain combines TRBV6-5 with TRBJ2-7; no clear D. Looked up from germline, CDR1 is MNHEY and CDR2 is SVGAGI. The CDR3 has 10 amino acids. V was trimmed by 6 bases and J by 3 bases, leaving 3 bases between them. The CDR3, as DNA: TGTGCCAGCAGCTTCTACGAGCAGTACGTC. As protein: CASSFYEQYV.

The sample holds a few counts of this clone. The chain links TRBV19 to TRBJ1-5, with a weak D call TRBD1 (6 bases). The CDR3 has 11 residues. Deletions cut 11 bases from V and 7 bases from J, with 12 bases between. CDR1 LNHDA and CDR2 SQIVND come from the germline V gene (reference sequence). CDR3 protein: CAGGGFQPQHF. CDR3 DNA: TGTGCCGGAGGGGGATTCCAGCCCCAGCATTTT. The variable domain in full, with the rest retrieved from reference TRBV19 and TRBJ1-5, is DGGITQSPKYLFRKEGQNVTLSCEQNLNHDAMYWYRQDPGQGLRLIYYSQIVNDFQKGDIAEGYSVSREKKESFPLTVTSAQKNPTAFYLCAGGGFQPQHFGDGTRLSIL.

This chain joins TRBV3-1 (or the pseudogene TRBV3-2) and TRBJ1-6; D perhaps matches TRBD1 (6 bases). In germline, CDR1 is LGHDT, CDR2 YNNKEL (reference sequence). The CDR3 is made up of 16 amino acids. V shed 3 bases and J shed 6 bases, with 15 bases lying between them. CDR3 in DNA: TGTGCCAGCAGCCATGGACAGCCAGAGAGTAATTCACCCCTCCACTTT. Amino acids: CASSHGQPESNSPLHF.

The V gene is TRBV12-3 or TRBV12-4, the J gene TRBJ2-1; D is undetermined. V was clipped by 6 bases and J by 6 bases, with 12 bases between them. CDR3 size: 13 residues. The CDR3 DNA reads TGTGCCAGCAGCCTAAATAGTGCCAATGAGCAGTTCTTC. It is translated as CASSLNSANEQFF.

This chain joins TRBV5-6 and TRBJ2-7; 8 nucleotides line up with TRBD1. This CDR3 has 14 amino acids. After removal of 0 bases from V and 4 bases from J, the junction contained 3 bases not matched to a gene. In germline, CDR1 is SGHDT, CDR2 YYEEEE. The CDR3 reads CASSLAGGEYEQYV. The CDR3 DNA reads TGTGCCAGCAGCTTGGCAGGGGGCGAATACGAGCAGTACGTC.

The J gene is TRBJ2-2, the V gene TRBV7-2; TRBD1 matches at 12 bases. V trimming: 4 bases; J trimming: 2 bases; junction bases outside the gene matches: 5. Germline-derived CDR1 and CDR2 are SGHTA and FQGNSA. The CDR3 is 17 amino acids. DNA of the CDR3: TGTGCCAGCAGCTCGGATGGGACAGGGGGCAACACCGGGGAGCTGTTTTTT. Protein product: CASSSDGTGGNTGELFF.

This chain links TRBV4-1 with TRBJ2-4; D is perhaps TRBD1 or TRBD2 (5 bases each). The V end lost 1 base, the J end lost 0 bases, and 10 bases lay between the germline ends. Germline V gene data show CDR1 as MGHRA and CDR2 as YSYEKL. This CDR3 region has 16 residues. The CDR3 is CASSQVGAVAKNIQYF. Written as DNA, the CDR3 is TGCGCCAGCAGCCAAGTCGGGGCGGTAGCCAAAAACATTCAGTACTTC.

The CDR3 sequence: CASSQDGANTGELFF. The CDR3 DNA reads as TGTGCCAGCAGCCAAGATGGGGCGAACACCGGGGAGCTGTTTTTT. The V call is TRBV3-1 (or the pseudogene TRBV3-2), the J call TRBJ2-2; D unresolved. The CDR3 contains 15 residues. The germline V gene has CDR1 LGHDT and CDR2 YNNKEL (reference sequence). With 0 bases removed from V and 0 bases from J, the gap between germline ends came to 5 bases.

This chain uses TRBV12-3 or TRBV12-4 with TRBJ1-5; D uncertain. V lost 5 bases to trimming and J lost 8 bases, with 13 bases between them. The CDR3 consists of 13 residues. The CDR3 is CASSPEPLKPQHF. DNA of the CDR3: TGTGCCAGCAGTCCCGAGCCCTTAAAGCCCCAGCATTTT.

The gene calls are TRBV7-8 and TRBJ1-5; D might be TRBD1 (5 bases). The germline gives CDR1 SGHVS, CDR2 FQNEAQ. CDR3 length: 16 residues. V gave up 3 bases and J gave up 5 bases, with 17 bases separating them. Written as DNA, the CDR3 is TGTGCCAGCAGCTTGACCTACGGGACCTGGGATCAGCCCCAGCATTTT. Translating gives CASSLTYGTWDQPQHF.

This chain joins TRBV4-1 and TRBJ2-5, with D possibly matching TRBD2 (6 bases). V was clipped by 0 bases and J by 5 bases, with 13 bases between them. Germline assignment: CDR1 MGHRA and CDR2 YSYEKL. The CDR3 totals 15 residues. This chain's CDR3 is CASSQDQGGWETQYF. The CDR3 DNA reads as TGCGCCAGCAGCCAAGATCAGGGAGGATGGGAGACCCAGTACTTC.

This clone was counted between two and nine times. J is TRBJ2-7 and V is TRBV13; the D gene is possibly TRBD1 (6 bases). Per germline, CDR1 PRHDT and CDR2 FYEKMQ (reference sequence). V lost 5 bases and J lost 5, with 16 bases in between. This CDR3 comprises 14 residues. The DNA of the CDR3 is TGTGCCAGCAGCATAGACAGGCCGTTCCACGAGCAGTACTTC. It specifies CASSIDRPFHEQYF.

The J gene is TRBJ2-2, the V gene TRBV9, with 8 bases fitting TRBD1. The CDR3 is 16 amino acids. The V gene's germline CDR1 is SGDLS and CDR2 YYNGEE. V was clipped by 3 bases and J by 2 bases; unmatched bases: 6. CDR3: CASSEGTGANTGELFF. CDR3 in DNA: TGTGCCAGCAGCGAAGGGACAGGCGCTAACACCGGGGAGCTGTTTTTT.

The chain couples TRBV6-5 to TRBJ2-7, with D perhaps assigned TRBD1 or TRBD2 (5 bases each). V lost 6 bases to trimming and J lost 0 bases, with 12 bases between them. Germline V CDR1 and CDR2: MNHEY, SVGAGI. CDR3 length: 14 amino acids. CDR3 sequence: CASRRDRPSYEQYF. CDR3 nucleotide sequence: TGTGCCAGCAGAAGGGACCGCCCCTCCTACGAGCAGTACTTC.

The rearrangement links TRBV12-3 or TRBV12-4 to TRBJ2-1; D gene ambiguous. The CDR3 extends over 12 amino acids. Trimming removed 8 bases at V and 8 bases at J, with 13 bases between. The CDR3 reads CASGFFPHEQFF. The CDR3 region has the DNA TGTGCCAGCGGGTTCTTTCCCCATGAGCAGTTCTTC.

J is TRBJ1-5 and V is TRBV4-2; D remains unclear. Germline CDR1 LGHNA, CDR2 YNFKEQ. CDR3 size: 15 residues. The V gene lost 2 bases and the J gene lost 6 bases, with 14 bases spanning the gap. This CDR3 reads CASSQSRTDLQPQHF. The DNA of the CDR3 is TGTGCCAGCAGCCAAAGTAGGACCGACCTTCAGCCCCAGCATTTT.

The V and J genes are TRBV3-1 (or the pseudogene TRBV3-2) and TRBJ2-5; TRBD1 might be the D (6 bases). CDR3 length: 17 residues. The V end was cut by 4 bases, the J end by 3 bases, with 21 bases between. CDR1 and CDR2 (germline): LGHDT, YNNKEL (reference sequence). The CDR3 coding sequence is TGTGCCAGCAGCCTACGGGTTATCGACAGGATCAAAGAGACCCAGTACTTC. Amino acids: CASSLRVIDRIKETQYF.

This chain links TRBV18 with TRBJ2-7, with D possibly matching TRBD1 (5 bases). Trimming shortened V by 1 base and J by 3 bases, and 7 bases separated the two germline ends. This CDR3 has 13 amino acids. Germline CDR1 KGHSH, CDR2 LQKENI. CDR3 DNA: TGTGCCAGCTCACCACAGACAGACTACGAGCAGTACTTC. Translation: CASSPQTDYEQYF.

The genes are TRBV3-1 (or the pseudogene TRBV3-2) and TRBJ1-2, with 8 bases aligning to TRBD1. CDR3 size: 18 residues. With 3 bases clipped from V and 8 bases from J, the junction kept 20 bases outside the gene matches. Germline V gene data show CDR1 as LGHDT and CDR2 as YNNKEL (reference sequence). The CDR3 region is CASSHFRDRIRALRGYTF. As DNA, the CDR3 is TGTGCCAGCAGCCACTTCCGGGACAGGATAAGGGCATTGAGAGGCTACACCTTC.

This chain links TRBV7-6 with TRBJ1-1; 8 positions match TRBD1. The V gene's germline CDR1 is SGHVS and CDR2 FNYEAQ. The CDR3 is 17 residues long. The junction had 13 bases not matched to a gene; V was cut back by 1 base and J by 6 bases. CDR3 sequence: CASSLEADRAVGAEAFF. The CDR3 nucleotides are TGTGCCAGCAGCTTAGAGGCGGACAGGGCCGTGGGCGCTGAAGCTTTCTTT.

The V call is TRBV12-3 or TRBV12-4, the J call TRBJ1-3, with no clear D. The CDR3 runs 12 residues. The V and J ends lost 4 bases and 10 bases respectively, with 11 bases between them. The CDR3 protein is CASSSGLGTIYF. The CDR3 nucleotides read TGTGCCAGCAGTTCGGGTCTGGGTACCATATATTTT.

The chain employs TRBV5-1 and TRBJ1-4, with D hard to call. The CDR3 totals 14 residues. Trimming removed 0 bases from V and 7 bases from J, with 10 bases in between. CDR1 and CDR2 from the germline V gene are SGHRS and YFSETQ. The CDR3 is CASSLGEGREKLFF. In DNA form, the CDR3 reads TGCGCCAGCAGCTTGGGAGAGGGCCGTGAAAAACTGTTTTTT.

The chain is built from TRBV4-1 and TRBJ2-1, with TRBD2 identical over 12 bases. The CDR3 has 15 amino acids. The germline V gene encodes CDR1 MGHRA and CDR2 YSYEKL. The ends lost 2 bases at V and 5 bases at J; junction bases unmatched: 1. The CDR3 loop reads CASSQLAGGDNEQFF. CDR3 nucleotide sequence: TGCGCCAGCAGCCAACTAGCGGGGGGGGACAATGAGCAGTTCTTC.

This clone was counted a few times. The V gene is TRBV7-8, the J gene TRBJ1-3; TRBD1 agrees at 7 bases. The junction had 2 bases not matched to a gene; V was cut back by 5 bases and J by 4 bases. Germline-derived CDR1 and CDR2 are SGHVS and FQNEAQ. This CDR3 has 13 amino acids. CDR3 protein: CASSQDRGNTIYF. In DNA form, the CDR3 reads TGTGCCAGCAGCCAGGACAGGGGAAACACCATATATTTT. The full variable domain, with the rest looked up from reference TRBV7-8 and TRBJ1-3, is GAGVSQSPRYKVAKRGQDVALRCDPISGHVSLFWYQQALGQGPEFLTYFQNEAQLDKSGLPSDRFFAERPEGSVSTLKIQRTQQEDSAVYLCASSQDRGNTIYFGEGSWLTVV.